This T cell receptor beta chain was identified during a study of T cells after yellow fever vaccination. Findings and caveats of the study: Reappearance after the booster was observed for most primary-vaccination clones (roughly 96% CD4, over 75% CD8). Some clonotypes, a small share, were shared between CD4 and CD8 compartments.

Trimming pared 3 bases from V and 5 bases from J, leaving 13 bases between. Germline CDR1 and CDR2: KGHSH and LQKENI. This CDR3 is built from 14 residues. 5'RACE template switching generated TCR cDNA, adding a universal primer site and UMIs. TCRdb reprocessed the 5' RACE reads with MiXCR, giving one entry per CDR3 protein. The table shows some 240,000 distinct CDR3 sequences, with about 3% occurring only once. A remark on this clonotype: Its antigen remains unidentified.

The sequences come from CD4+ T cells sorted from PBMCs, collected 10 days after the yellow fever booster vaccination. The chain recombines TRBV18 with TRBJ1-2; D gene unclear. The TCR originated in a man between 18 and 29 years old who received the YFV17D yellow fever vaccine. CDR3 coding DNA: TGTGCCAGCTCACCGGGTATCGTGCAGTATGGCTACACCTTC. Translated: CASSPGIVQYGYTF.